The sequence of this T cell receptor beta chain was determined in a study of T cell responses to AZD1222 COVID-19 vaccine. Comment on this clone: Its antigen is currently unknown.

The data were produced by immunoSEQ multiplex PCR, yet TCRdb's version contains in-frame clones alone and is incomplete. The table records more than 90,000 clones, approximately 89% of them present only once. Study-level points and caveats: The peak T cell response came first, and repertoires were sampled only after it. The sample set comprised mostly white British donors with more females, and clonal diversity was possibly underestimated.

This receptor was identified in an adult who received the AZD1222 COVID-19 vaccine. Sequenced here: peripheral blood, sampled 28 days after the second AZD1222 dose.

The CDR3 bases are TGTGCCAGTAGTTACAGGGGGCTTAACACTGAAGCTTTCTTT. It translates to CASSYRGLNTEAFF. The chain recombines TRBV19 with TRBJ1-1; 9 bases agree with TRBD1. V lost 5 bases and J lost 2; bases outside the gene matches: 3. The CDR3 runs 14 residues. The germline V gene has CDR1 LNHDA and CDR2 SQIVND (reference sequence).